Included here is one T cell receptor (beta chain) sequence, with context. The protocol was immunoSEQ multiplex PCR, while the TCRdb copy is restricted to in-frame clones and leaves out a portion. The data show some 140,000 clones, 75% to 95% seen once. Germline CDR1 reads MNHNY; CDR2 reads SVGAGI (reference sequence). The CDR3 is 12 residues long. V lost 5 bases, J lost 5 bases, and 9 bases lay in between. These data originate in a study of blood T cell repertoires in COVID-19. Study background: Acute-phase and convalescent COVID-19 samples originated in the United States, Italy and Spain. PBMCs, B-cell-depleted T cells, or T cells provided the cDNA or gDNA that made up the material.

The chain is built from TRBV6-6 and TRBJ2-5; D perhaps matches TRBD1 (5 bases). The sequenced sample was peripheral blood. The TCR was taken from a man aged 50 to 59 with acute or convalescent COVID-19. CDR3 nucleotide sequence: TGTGCCAGCAGTGCCGCAGGGGAGACCCAGTACTTC. Its translation: CASSAAGETQYF.